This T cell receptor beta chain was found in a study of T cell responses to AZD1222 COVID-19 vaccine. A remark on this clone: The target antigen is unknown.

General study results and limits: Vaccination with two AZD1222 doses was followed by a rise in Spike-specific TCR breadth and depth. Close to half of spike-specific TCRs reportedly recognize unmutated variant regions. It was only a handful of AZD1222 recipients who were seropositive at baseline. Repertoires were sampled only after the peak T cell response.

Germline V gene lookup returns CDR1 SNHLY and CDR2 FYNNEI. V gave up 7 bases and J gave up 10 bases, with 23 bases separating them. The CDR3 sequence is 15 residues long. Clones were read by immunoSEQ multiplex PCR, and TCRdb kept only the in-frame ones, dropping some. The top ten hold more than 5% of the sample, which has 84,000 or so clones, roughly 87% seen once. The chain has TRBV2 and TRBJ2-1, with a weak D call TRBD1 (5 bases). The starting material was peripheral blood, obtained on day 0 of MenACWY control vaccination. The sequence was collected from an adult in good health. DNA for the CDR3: TGTGCCAGCACCTTCTATGAGAGCAGGGTAGGGGAGCAGTTCTTC. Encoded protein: CASTFYESRVGEQFF.